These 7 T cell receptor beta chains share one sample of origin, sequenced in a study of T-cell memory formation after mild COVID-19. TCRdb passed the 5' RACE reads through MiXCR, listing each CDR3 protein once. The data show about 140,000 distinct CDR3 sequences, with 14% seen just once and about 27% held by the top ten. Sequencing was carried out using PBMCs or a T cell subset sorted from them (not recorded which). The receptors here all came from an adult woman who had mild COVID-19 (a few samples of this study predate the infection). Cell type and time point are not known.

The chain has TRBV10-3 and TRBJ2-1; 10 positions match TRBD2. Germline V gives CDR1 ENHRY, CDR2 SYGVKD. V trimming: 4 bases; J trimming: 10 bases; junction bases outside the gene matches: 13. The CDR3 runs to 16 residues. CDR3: CAISASARLAGDEQFF. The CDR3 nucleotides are TGTGCCATCAGTGCTTCGGCGCGACTAGCGGGTGACGAGCAGTTCTTC.

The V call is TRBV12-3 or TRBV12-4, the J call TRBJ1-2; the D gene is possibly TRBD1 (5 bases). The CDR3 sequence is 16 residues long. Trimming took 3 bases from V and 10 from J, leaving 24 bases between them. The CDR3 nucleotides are TGTGCCAGCAGTTTGGACCGGGACGCCGTCCGGCAGGTCTACACCTTC. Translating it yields CASSLDRDAVRQVYTF.

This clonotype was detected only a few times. CDR3 bases: TGTGCCAGCAGCGAAGGACACCCCTACGAGCAGTACTTC. Amino acid sequence: CASSEGHPYEQYF. V usage is TRBV21-1 and J usage is TRBJ2-7. TRBV21-1 is flagged as a pseudogene. CDR3 size: 13 residues.

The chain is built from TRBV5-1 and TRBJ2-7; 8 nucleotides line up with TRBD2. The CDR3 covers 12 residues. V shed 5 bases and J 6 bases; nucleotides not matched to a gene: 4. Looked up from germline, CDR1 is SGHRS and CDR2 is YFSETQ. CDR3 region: CASRLGGGEQYF. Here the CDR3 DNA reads TGCGCCAGCAGACTCGGGGGGGGCGAGCAGTACTTC.

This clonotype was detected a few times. The CDR3 DNA reads TGTGCCATCAGTGGGGCTAGCGGGGGGTACGAGCAGTACTTC. Translating gives CAISGASGGYEQYF. The gene calls are TRBV10-3 and TRBJ2-7, with TRBD2 identical over 11 bases. V was pared by 4 bases and J by 4 bases, with 3 bases of the junction left unmatched. There are 14 residues in the CDR3. Per the germline V gene, CDR1 is ENHRY and CDR2 is SYGVKD.

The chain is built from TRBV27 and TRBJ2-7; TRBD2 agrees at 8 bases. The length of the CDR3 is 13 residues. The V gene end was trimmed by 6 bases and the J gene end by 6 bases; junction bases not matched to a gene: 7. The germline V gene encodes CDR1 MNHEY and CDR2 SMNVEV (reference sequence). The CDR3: CASRSGSSSEQYF. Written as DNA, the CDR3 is TGTGCCAGCAGGAGCGGGAGTTCTTCCGAGCAGTACTTC.

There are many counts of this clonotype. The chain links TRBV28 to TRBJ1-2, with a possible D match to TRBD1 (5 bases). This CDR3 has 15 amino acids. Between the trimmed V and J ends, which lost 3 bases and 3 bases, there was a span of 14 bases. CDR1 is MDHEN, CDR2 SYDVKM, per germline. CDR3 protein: CASSFPDRSHYGYTF. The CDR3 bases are TGTGCCAGCAGTTTCCCAGACAGAAGTCACTATGGCTACACCTTC.